Shown below are 10 T cell receptor beta chains from a single sample sequenced in a study of blood T cell repertoires in COVID-19. Sequencing used immunoSEQ multiplex PCR; TCRdb keeps in-frame clones, though not all of them. The sample gives 11,000 to 15,000 clones, 75% to 90% of which show up once; 2.9% is in the top ten. The specimen was peripheral blood. The receptors here all came from a human donor in a cohort sampled during active COVID-19.

The sample holds one count of this clone. The genes are TRBV30 and TRBJ2-7, with D tentatively TRBD2 (6 bases). The length of the CDR3 is 13 residues. With 3 bases removed from V and 6 bases from J, the gap between germline ends came to 15 bases. Germline lookup yields CDR1 GTSNPN and CDR2 SVGIG (reference sequence). Here the CDR3 reads CAWSRDSAGEQYF. DNA of the CDR3: TGTGCCTGGAGCCGGGACTCGGCGGGCGAGCAGTACTTC.

The genes are TRBV19 and TRBJ2-3, with 9 nucleotides matching TRBD2. The CDR3 is 14 amino acids. Germline V CDR1 and CDR2: LNHDA, SQIVND (reference sequence). The V gene end was trimmed by 4 bases and the J gene end by 4 bases; junction bases not matched to a gene: 3. CDR3 coding DNA: TGTGCCAGTAGTACGAGCGGGGGGCCAGATACGCAGTATTTT. This encodes CASSTSGGPDTQYF.

The V gene is TRBV7-2, the J gene TRBJ1-2, with TRBD1 as a possible D gene (6 bases). The CDR3 sequence is 12 residues long. Germline CDR1 and CDR2: SGHTA and FQGNSA. Trimming cost V 5 bases and J 5 bases, with 9 bases left between them. The CDR3 loop reads CASSPTGYGYTF. The CDR3 coding sequence is TGTGCCAGCAGCCCGACAGGATATGGCTACACCTTC.

The chain couples TRBV5-1 to TRBJ2-7, with 13 bases matching TRBD2. The CDR3 is 15 amino acids. Germline CDR1 and CDR2: SGHRS and YFSETQ. J gave up 4 bases and V 4 bases, and 5 bases lay outside the gene matches. The CDR3 nucleotides are TGCGCCAGCAGCCTGGGACTAGCGGGGATATACGAGCAGTACTTC. Protein product: CASSLGLAGIYEQYF.

The rearrangement uses TRBV12-3 or TRBV12-4 and TRBJ1-6, with 7 nucleotides matching TRBD1. The V segment lost 3 bases and the J segment 8 bases; nucleotides outside the gene matches: 1. The CDR3 spans 13 residues. DNA of the CDR3: TGTGCCAGCAGTTTGCAGGGGGATTCACCCCTCCACTTT. It codes for CASSLQGDSPLHF.

About this clone: A junction boundary mismatches the germline segment, possibly from a read error. CDR3 protein: CASSQDQLAGATRDF. The CDR3 coding sequence is TGTGCCAGCAGCCAAGATCAACTAGCGGGGGCGACCCGGGACTTC. This chain links TRBV4-2 with TRBJ2-5; 11 bases fit TRBD2. Germline V lookup: CDR1 LGHNA, CDR2 YNFKEQ. CDR3 length equals 15 residues.

V gene TRBV6-2 or TRBV6-3 combines with J gene TRBJ1-1; 9 bases line up with TRBD1. V was clipped by 0 bases and J by 9 bases; unmatched bases: 8. From germline, CDR1 is MNHEY and CDR2 SVGEGT. This CDR3 region has 15 residues. CDR3 bases: TGTGCCAGCAGTTACTCGAGACAACAGGGGGCCCAAGCTTTCTTT. Translation gives CASSYSRQQGAQAFF.

This chain links TRBV9 with TRBJ1-2; 9 bases match TRBD1. This CDR3 has 15 amino acids. CDR1 and CDR2 (germline): SGDLS, YYNGEE. The ends lost 3 bases at V and 4 bases at J; junction bases unmatched: 7. CDR3 amino acids: CASSDPGQGSYGYTF. The CDR3 DNA follows: TGTGCCAGCAGCGACCCGGGACAGGGCAGCTATGGCTACACCTTC.

This clone occurred a few times. This rearrangement joins TRBV18 to TRBJ1-5, with 10 nucleotides matching TRBD1. V gave up 5 bases and J gave up 5 bases; unmatched junction bases: 6. There are 15 residues in the CDR3. CDR1 KGHSH and CDR2 LQKENI come from the germline V gene. As DNA, the CDR3 is TGTGCCAGCTCAACAGACAGGGGGCGCGATCAGCCCCAGCATTTT. This encodes CASSTDRGRDQPQHF.

The chain employs TRBV7-2 and TRBJ2-7, with 8 nucleotides matching TRBD1. CDR1 is SGHTA and CDR2 is FQGNSA in the germline V gene. This CDR3 contains 16 residues. V trimming: 4 bases; J trimming: 0 bases; junction bases outside the gene matches: 8. The CDR3 bases are TGTGCCAGCAGCTCTGGACAGGGAGGCTTCTCCTACGAGCAGTACTTC. Translated, it gives CASSSGQGGFSYEQYF.